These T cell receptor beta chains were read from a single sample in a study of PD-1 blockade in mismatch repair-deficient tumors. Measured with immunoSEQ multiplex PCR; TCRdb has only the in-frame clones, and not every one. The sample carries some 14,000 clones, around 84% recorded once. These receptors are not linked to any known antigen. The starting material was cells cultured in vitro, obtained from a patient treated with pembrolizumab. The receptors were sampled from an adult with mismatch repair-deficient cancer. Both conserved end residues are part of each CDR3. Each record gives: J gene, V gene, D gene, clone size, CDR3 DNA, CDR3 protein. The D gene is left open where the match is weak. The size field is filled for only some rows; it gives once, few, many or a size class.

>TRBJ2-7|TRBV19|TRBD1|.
TGTGCCAGTAGCACCGGACAGGGTGCGGCCTACGAGCAGTACTTC
CASSTGQGAAYEQYF
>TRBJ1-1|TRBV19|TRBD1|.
TGTGCCAGTAAAGACAGGGAACGGAACACTGAAGCTTTCTTT
CASKDRERNTEAFF
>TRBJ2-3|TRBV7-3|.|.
TGTGCCAGCAGCTCAACGGGAGATACGCAGTATTTT
CASSSTGDTQYF
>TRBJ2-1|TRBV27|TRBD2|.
TGTGCCAGCAGTTTACGGGGGACTAGCAACAATGAGCAGTTCTTC
CASSLRGTSNNEQFF
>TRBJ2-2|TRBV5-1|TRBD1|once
TGCGCCAGCAGCCCTGACAGGGGGAACACCGGGGAGCTGTTTTTT
CASSPDRGNTGELFF
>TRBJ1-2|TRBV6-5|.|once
TGTGCCAGCAGTTCTACAGGGAGTCGAAACTATGGCTACACCTTC
CASSSTGSRNYGYTF
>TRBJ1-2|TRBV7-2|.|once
TGTGCCAGCAGCCCAGGCCTCCACAATCAGGACTATGGCTACACCTTC
CASSPGLHNQDYGYTF
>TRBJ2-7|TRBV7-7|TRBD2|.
TGTGCTAGCAGCTTATTGCGGGAGGCGGGCGAGCAGTACTTC
CASSLLREAGEQYF
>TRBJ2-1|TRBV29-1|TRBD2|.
TGCAGCGTGGGACTAGCGGCCGGGTCCTACAATGAGCAGTTCTTC
CSVGLAAGSYNEQFF
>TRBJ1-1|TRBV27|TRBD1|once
TGTGCCAGCAGCGGACAGGTTCGCACTGAAGCTTTCTTT
CASSGQVRTEAFF
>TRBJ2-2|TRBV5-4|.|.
TGTGCCAGCAGCCTCAAGTCCGGGGAGCTGTTTTTT
CASSLKSGELFF